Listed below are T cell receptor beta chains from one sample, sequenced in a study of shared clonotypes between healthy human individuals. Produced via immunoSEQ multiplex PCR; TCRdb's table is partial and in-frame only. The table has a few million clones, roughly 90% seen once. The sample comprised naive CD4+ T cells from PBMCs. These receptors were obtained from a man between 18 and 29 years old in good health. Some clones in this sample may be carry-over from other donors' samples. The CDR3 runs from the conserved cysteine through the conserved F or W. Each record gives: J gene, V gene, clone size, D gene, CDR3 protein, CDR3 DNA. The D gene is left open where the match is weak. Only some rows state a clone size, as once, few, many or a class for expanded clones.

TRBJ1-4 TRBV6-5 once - CASSSSVKGPGEKLFF TGTGCCAGCAGTTCCTCTGTCAAGGGGCCCGGAGAAAAACTGTTTTTT
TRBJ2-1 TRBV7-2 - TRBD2 CASSSWTSGRVSGNEQFF TGTGCCAGCAGCTCCTGGACTAGCGGGAGGGTTAGTGGCAATGAGCAGTTCTTC
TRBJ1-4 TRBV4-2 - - CASSQDQIEKLFF TGTGCCAGCAGCCAAGATCAAATTGAAAAACTGTTTTTT
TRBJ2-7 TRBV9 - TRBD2 CASSAGLAGDPYEQYF TGTGCCAGCAGCGCAGGACTAGCGGGGGACCCCTACGAGCAGTACTTC
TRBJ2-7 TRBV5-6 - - CASSRRYGSYEQYF TGTGCCAGCAGCCGACGCTACGGTTCCTACGAGCAGTACTTC
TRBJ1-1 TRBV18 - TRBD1 CASSPDRGLRNTEAFF TGTGCCAGCTCACCAGACAGGGGGCTCCGGAACACTGAAGCTTTCTTT
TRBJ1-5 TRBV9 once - CASSVGGGGNQPQHF TGTGCCAGCAGCGTAGGCGGTGGGGGCAATCAGCCCCAGCATTTT
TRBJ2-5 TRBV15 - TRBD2 CATSRETPGLAGLEAAQYF TGTGCCACCAGCAGAGAGACTCCAGGACTAGCGGGGTTGGAAGCGGCCCAGTACTTC
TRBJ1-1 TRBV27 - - CASSLSLGGGRNTEAFF TGTGCCAGCAGTTTATCCCTGGGGGGGGGCAGGAACACTGAAGCTTTCTTT
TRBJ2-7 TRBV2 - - CASSLDRSNEYGQYF TGTGCCAGCAGCCTAGACAGATCCAACGAGTACGGGCAGTACTTC
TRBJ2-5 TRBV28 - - CASIQIRDSREKTQYF TGTGCCAGCATACAGATCCGGGATAGCCGGGAAAAGACCCAGTACTTC
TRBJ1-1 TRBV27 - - CASSGAGTEAFF TGTGCCAGCTCAGGGGCCGGCACTGAAGCTTTCTTT
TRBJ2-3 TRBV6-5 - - CASRRGQATDTQYF TGTGCCAGCCGCCGGGGGCAAGCCACAGATACGCAGTATTTT
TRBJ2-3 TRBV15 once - CATSRANRASTDTQYF TGTGCCACCAGCAGAGCCAACAGGGCTAGCACAGATACGCAGTATTTT
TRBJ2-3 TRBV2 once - CASTPRTDTQYF TGTGCCAGCACCCCCAGAACAGATACGCAGTATTTT
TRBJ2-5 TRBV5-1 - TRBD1 CASSRLVGQEETQYF TGCGCCAGCAGCCGATTGGTAGGACAGGAAGAGACCCAGTACTTC
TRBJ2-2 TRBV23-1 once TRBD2 CASSQPGLAGAGELFF TGCGCCAGCAGTCAACCGGGACTAGCGGGGGCCGGGGAGCTGTTTTTT
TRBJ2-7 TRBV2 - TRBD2 CASSEYSGPSYEQYF TGTGCCAGCAGTGAATATAGCGGGCCCTCCTACGAGCAGTACTTC
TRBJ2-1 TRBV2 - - CASSDFINNEQFF TGTGCCAGCAGTGATTTTATTAACAATGAGCAGTTCTTC
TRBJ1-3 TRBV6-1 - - CASISQASGNTIYF TGTGCCAGCATCAGTCAAGCGTCTGGAAACACCATATATTTT
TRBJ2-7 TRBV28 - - CASIPSDFVSRGSEQYF TGTGCCAGCATCCCGAGTGACTTTGTGTCAAGGGGGTCCGAGCAGTACTTC
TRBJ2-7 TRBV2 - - CASSDRLLDEQYF TGTGCCAGCAGCGACAGGTTGTTAGACGAGCAGTACTTC
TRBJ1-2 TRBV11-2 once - CASSPSGVSGYTF TGTGCCAGCAGCCCGTCGGGGGTTTCTGGCTACACCTTC
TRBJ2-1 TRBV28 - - CASSLDSYNEQFF TGTGCCAGCAGTCTAGACAGCTACAATGAGCAGTTCTTC
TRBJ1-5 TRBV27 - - CASSLSYRERQPQHF TGTGCCAGCAGTTTATCGTACAGGGAGCGTCAGCCCCAGCATTTT
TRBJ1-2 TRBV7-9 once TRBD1 CASSLGQGGNLANYGYTF TGTGCCAGCAGCTTAGGACAGGGTGGAAACTTAGCTAACTATGGCTACACCTTC
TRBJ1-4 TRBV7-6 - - CASSGQMNEKLFF TGTGCCAGCAGCGGACAGATGAATGAAAAACTGTTTTTT
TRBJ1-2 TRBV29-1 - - CSVEFNYGYTF TGCAGCGTAGAATTTAACTATGGCTACACCTTC
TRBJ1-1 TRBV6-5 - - CASSYPGTTEAFF TGTGCCAGCAGTTACCCCGGAACCACTGAAGCTTTCTTT
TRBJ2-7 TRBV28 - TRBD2 CASSSVRGRAYEQYF TGTGCCAGCAGTTCCGTCCGGGGGAGGGCCTACGAGCAGTACTTC
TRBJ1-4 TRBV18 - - CASSPEGEKLFF TGTGCCAGCTCACCAGAAGGGGAAAAACTGTTTTTT
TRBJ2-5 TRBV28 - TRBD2 CASSSTRSGGGQETQYF TGTGCCAGCAGTTCCACCCGTTCGGGGGGAGGACAAGAGACCCAGTACTTC
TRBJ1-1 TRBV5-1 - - CASSSDPNTEAFF TGCGCCAGCAGTTCCGACCCGAACACTGAAGCTTTCTTT
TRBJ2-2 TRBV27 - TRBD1 CASNPGQGRTGELFF TGTGCCAGCAATCCGGGACAGGGAAGGACCGGGGAGCTGTTTTTT
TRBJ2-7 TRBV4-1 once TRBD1 CASSQDNRDRVFEQYF TGCGCCAGCAGCCAAGACAACCGGGACAGGGTTTTTGAGCAGTACTTC
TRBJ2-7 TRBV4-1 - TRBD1 CASSQAATGAYEQYF TGCGCCAGCAGCCAAGCCGCGACAGGGGCCTACGAGCAGTACTTC
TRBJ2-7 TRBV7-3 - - CASSSGQGGEQYF TGTGCCAGCAGCTCCGGTCAGGGCGGCGAGCAGTACTTC
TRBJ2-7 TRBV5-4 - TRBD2 CASSPKRGLAGSLSYEQYF TGTGCCAGCAGCCCTAAAAGAGGACTAGCGGGATCCCTCTCCTACGAGCAGTACTTC
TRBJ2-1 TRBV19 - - CASSIWRGYHNEQFF TGTGCCAGTAGTATTTGGCGGGGTTACCACAATGAGCAGTTCTTC
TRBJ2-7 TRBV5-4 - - CASSSFRDNPYEQYF TGTGCCAGCAGCTCTTTCCGGGACAACCCCTACGAGCAGTACTTC
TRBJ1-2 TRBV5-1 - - CASSLVSSPRAYGYTF TGCGCCAGCAGCTTGGTCTCGTCCCCAAGGGCCTATGGCTACACCTTC
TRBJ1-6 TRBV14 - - CASSRRGSPLHF TGTGCCAGCAGCCGCCGGGGGTCACCCCTCCACTTT
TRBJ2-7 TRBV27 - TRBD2 CASSRPQSRGVGYEQYF TGTGCCAGCAGTCGGCCCCAATCCCGGGGGGTAGGGTACGAGCAGTACTTC
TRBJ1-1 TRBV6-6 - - CASSPRGNTEAFF TGTGCCAGCAGCCCCCGGGGGAACACTGAAGCTTTCTTT
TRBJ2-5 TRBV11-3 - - CASSLDLGYHQETQYF TGTGCCAGCAGCTTAGATCTAGGGTACCACCAAGAGACCCAGTACTTC
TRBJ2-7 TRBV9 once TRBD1 CASSDRGHKDEQYF TGTGCCAGCAGCGATAGGGGGCATAAGGACGAGCAGTACTTC
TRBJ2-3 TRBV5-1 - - CASSLEQVTDTQYF TGCGCCAGCAGCTTGGAGCAGGTCACAGATACGCAGTATTTT
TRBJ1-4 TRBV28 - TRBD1 CASSTPGTVDEKLFF TGTGCCAGCAGTACACCCGGGACAGTGGATGAAAAACTGTTTTTT
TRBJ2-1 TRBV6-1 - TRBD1 CASSEVGTGGREQFF TGTGCCAGCAGTGAAGTCGGGACAGGGGGAAGGGAGCAGTTCTTC
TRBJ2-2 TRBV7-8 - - CASSFTRWEGSGELFF TGTGCCAGCAGCTTTACCCGGTGGGAAGGCTCCGGGGAGCTGTTTTTT
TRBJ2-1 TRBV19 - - CASRRGSSYNEQFF TGTGCCAGTAGACGCGGTAGCTCCTACAATGAGCAGTTCTTC